This TCR beta chain was observed in a study of cytomegalovirus exposure and HLA in healthy donors. Study-level points and caveats: Analyzed later, association rates of TCRs varied across HLA loci, with DRB1 most and HLA-C fewest. Available immune exposure information covered CMV serostatus only.

The PCR made use of 60 Vbeta and 13 Jbeta primers. Sequenced by immunoSEQ multiplex PCR; TCRdb stores in-frame clones only, minus some. The repertoire holds approximately 70,000 clones, more than 60% seen once, with roughly 15% in the top ten. Note on this clone: Antigen specificity is unknown.

Germline V gene data show CDR1 as SQVTM and CDR2 as ANQGSEA. The CDR3 has 12 residues. The junction had 3 bases not matched to a gene; V was cut back by 6 bases and J by 2 bases. The sequenced sample was PBMCs. The chain has TRBV29-1 and TRBJ1-1, with 7 bases that match TRBD1. This TCR was sampled from a male donor in good health and CMV-seropositive. CDR3: CSVGTDNTEAFF. The CDR3 nucleotides read TGCAGCGTCGGGACAGATAACACTGAAGCTTTCTTT.